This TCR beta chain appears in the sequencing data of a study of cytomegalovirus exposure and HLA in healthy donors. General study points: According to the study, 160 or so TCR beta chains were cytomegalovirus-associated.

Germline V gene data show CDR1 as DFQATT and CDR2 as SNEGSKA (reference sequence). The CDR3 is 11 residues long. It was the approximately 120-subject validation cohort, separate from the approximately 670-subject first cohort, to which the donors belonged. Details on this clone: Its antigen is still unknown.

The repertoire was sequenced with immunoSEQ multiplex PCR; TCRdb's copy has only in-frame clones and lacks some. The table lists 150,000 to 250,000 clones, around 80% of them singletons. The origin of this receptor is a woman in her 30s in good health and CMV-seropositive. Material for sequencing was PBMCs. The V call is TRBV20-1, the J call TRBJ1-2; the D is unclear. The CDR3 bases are TGCAGCGCCTCACTGGACTATGGCTACACCTTC. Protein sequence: CSASLDYGYTF.